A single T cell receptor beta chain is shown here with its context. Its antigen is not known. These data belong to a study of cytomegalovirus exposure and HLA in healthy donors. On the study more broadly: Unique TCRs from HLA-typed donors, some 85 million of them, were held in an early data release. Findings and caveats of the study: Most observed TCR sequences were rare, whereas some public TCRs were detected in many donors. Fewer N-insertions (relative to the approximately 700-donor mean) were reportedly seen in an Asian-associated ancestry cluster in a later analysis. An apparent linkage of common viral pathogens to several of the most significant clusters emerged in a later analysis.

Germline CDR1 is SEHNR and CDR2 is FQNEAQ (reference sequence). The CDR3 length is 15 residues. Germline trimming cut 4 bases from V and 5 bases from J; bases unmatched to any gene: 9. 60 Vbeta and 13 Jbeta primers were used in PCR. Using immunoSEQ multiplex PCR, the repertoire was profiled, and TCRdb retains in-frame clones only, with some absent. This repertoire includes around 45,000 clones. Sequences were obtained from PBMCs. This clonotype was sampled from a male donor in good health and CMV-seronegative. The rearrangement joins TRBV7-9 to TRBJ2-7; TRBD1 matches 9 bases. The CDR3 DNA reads TGTGCCAGCAGCTCGACGGGACAGGGTCTCCACGAGCAGTACTTC. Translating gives CASSSTGQGLHEQYF.